This entry lists 12 T cell receptor beta chains sequenced from one sample in a study of T-cell memory formation after mild COVID-19. TCRdb re-called the 5' RACE reads through MiXCR, storing one row per CDR3 protein. The sample lists over 500,000 distinct CDR3 sequences, 17% seen once, with roughly 8% in the top ten. Sequencing was done on a sample of PBMCs or a T cell subset sorted from them (not recorded which). Receptor source: an adult woman who had mild COVID-19 (a few samples of this study predate the infection). Cell type and time point are not known.

V is TRBV7-9 and J is TRBJ2-1, with 10 bases matching TRBD2. Germline CDR1 is SEHNR and CDR2 is FQNEAQ (reference sequence). The CDR3 contains 15 residues. V lost 5 bases to trimming and J lost 8 bases; unmatched junction nucleotides: 9. CDR3 sequence: CASSRMTGTSDEQFF. The CDR3 nucleotides read TGTGCCAGCAGCAGAATGACCGGGACTAGCGATGAGCAGTTCTTC. The full variable domain, with the rest looked up from reference TRBV7-9 and TRBJ2-1, is DTGVSQNPRHKITKRGQNVTFRCDPISEHNRLYWYRQTLGQGPEFLTYFQNEAQLEKSRLLSDRFSAERPKGSFSTLEIQRTEQGDSAMYLCASSRMTGTSDEQFFGPGTRLTVL.

This clonotype was detected a few times. The genes are TRBV3-1 and TRBJ1-1; a possible D gene is TRBD1 (5 bases). The CDR3 loop spans 15 amino acids. V lost 0 bases and J 3 bases, leaving 11 bases between the germline ends. Germline V gene lookup returns CDR1 LGHDT and CDR2 YNNKEL (reference sequence). The CDR3 here is CASSQESLGDTEAFF. The CDR3 bases are TGTGCCAGCAGCCAAGAGTCGCTGGGGGACACTGAAGCTTTCTTT.

This clonotype has more than one count but fewer than ten. The V call is TRBV3-1, the J call TRBJ2-1; D gene uncertain. Germline CDR1 reads LGHDT; CDR2 reads YNNKEL (reference sequence). V was trimmed by 7 bases and J by 9 bases, leaving 10 bases between them. This CDR3 contains 11 residues. This CDR3 is CASTYHSEQFF. The CDR3 DNA follows: TGTGCCAGCACCTACCACAGTGAGCAGTTCTTC.

This chain uses TRBV6-6 with TRBJ1-4, with D perhaps matching TRBD1 (6 bases). The CDR3 has 14 amino acids. CDR1 is MNHNY and CDR2 is SVGAGI in the germline V gene (reference sequence). Trimming left V 8 bases short and J 3 bases short, with 13 bases between. The CDR3 here is CASEQGWANEKLFF. The CDR3 DNA reads TGTGCCAGCGAACAGGGTTGGGCTAATGAAAAACTGTTTTTT.

The J gene is TRBJ2-1, the V gene TRBV27; 9 nucleotides match TRBD2. Germline V gives CDR1 MNHEY, CDR2 SMNVEV (reference sequence). The CDR3 sequence is 14 residues long. Germline trimming cut 7 bases from V and 2 bases from J; bases unmatched to any gene: 3. The CDR3 DNA follows: TGTGCCAGCATCGGCGGGGGGGCCTACAATGAGCAGTTCTTC. This sequence encodes CASIGGGAYNEQFF.

This clonotype has at least ten counts. The chain uses TRBV15 and TRBJ1-5; D gene unclear. Trimming took off 4 bases at V and 7 bases at J, with 11 bases between the two ends. The germline CDR1 and CDR2 sequences are LNHNV and YYDKDF (reference sequence). The CDR3 runs to 13 residues. The CDR3 reads CATSTAGYQPQHF. Here the CDR3 DNA reads TGTGCCACCAGCACCGCGGGTTACCAGCCCCAGCATTTT.

This clonotype was detected only a few times. This rearrangement joins TRBV4-1 to TRBJ2-7, with D possibly being TRBD1 (6 bases). The CDR3 runs to 12 residues. Trimming removed 6 bases from V and 3 bases from J, with 9 bases in between. Germline V gives CDR1 MGHRA, CDR2 YSYEKL. The CDR3 reads CASSNRDYEQYF. CDR3 DNA: TGCGCCAGCAGTAACAGGGACTACGAGCAGTACTTC.

This clonotype was counted between two and nine times. This chain links TRBV12-3 or TRBV12-4 with TRBJ1-1, with TRBD1 matching over 12 bases. After removal of 5 bases from V and 10 bases from J, the junction contained 11 bases not matched to a gene. This CDR3 is 15 amino acids long. CDR3 sequence (DNA): TGTGCCAGCAGTATCGGGACAGGGGGCCGCTCGACAGCTTTCTTT. The encoded protein is CASSIGTGGRSTAFF.

This chain links TRBV12-3 or TRBV12-4 with TRBJ1-2, with TRBD1 identical over 8 bases. This CDR3 is 13 amino acids long. The V and J ends lost 5 bases and 8 bases, in that order; junction bases with no gene match: 7. The CDR3 nucleotides read TGTGCCAGCAGTCGTAGACAGGGGCGCGGCTACACCTTC. Protein product: CASSRRQGRGYTF.

A note on this clonotype: The junction and the germline gene differ at one end; a read error may be behind it. This sequence joins TRBV9 and TRBJ2-1; D is unresolved. The CDR3 is 15 amino acids. From germline, CDR1 is SGDLS and CDR2 YYNGEE. The CDR3 nucleotides are TGTGCCAGCAGCGTCTCCCAAAACTCCTACACTGAGCAGTTCTTC. Its protein product is CASSVSQNSYTEQFF.

The CDR3 here is CASSTRDRGVNHEQYF. The CDR3 bases are TGTGCCAGCAGTACCCGAGACAGGGGCGTGAACCACGAGCAGTACTTC. V gene TRBV6-5 combines with J gene TRBJ2-7; 8 nucleotides agree with TRBD1. The length of the CDR3 is 16 residues. V gave up 5 bases and J gave up 5 bases; unmatched junction bases: 14. The germline V gene encodes CDR1 MNHEY and CDR2 SVGAGI.

This clonotype was detected a few times. This chain links TRBV12-3 or TRBV12-4 with TRBJ1-4; D is uncertain. Trimming cost V 6 bases and J 1 base, with 15 bases left between them. This CDR3 has 16 amino acids. CDR3 amino acids: CASSPWAGGTNEKLFF. The CDR3 DNA reads as TGTGCCAGCAGCCCATGGGCAGGCGGAACTAATGAAAAACTGTTTTTT.